Each of the 15 T cell receptor beta chains below was sequenced from the same sample in a study of blood T cells in healthy people across ages. A second PCR, run for roughly 7 to 11 cycles, used a sample-barcoded 5' primer plus a J-beta primer mix. TCRdb re-analysed the 5' RACE reads in MiXCR, keeping a single row per CDR3 protein. The sample shows hundreds of thousands of distinct CDR3 sequences, 40% to 50% of them seen only once. Material for sequencing was blood. All receptors come from a man between 60 and 75 years old in good health.

The chain employs TRBV20-1 and TRBJ2-5; 8 bases align to TRBD2. The germline gives CDR1 DFQATT, CDR2 SNEGSKA (reference sequence). J lost 2 bases, V lost 6 bases, and 8 bases had no gene match. CDR3 length: 14 residues. CDR3 loop: CSASLAGLQETQYF. The CDR3 coding sequence is TGCAGTGCGTCGCTAGCGGGCCTGCAAGAGACCCAGTACTTC.

This chain joins TRBV7-9 and TRBJ2-7; 9 bases align to TRBD1. The J segment lost 3 bases and the V segment lost 2 bases, leaving 5 bases of the junction unmatched. Germline V gives CDR1 SEHNR, CDR2 FQNEAQ (reference sequence). The CDR3 totals 15 residues. The CDR3 nucleotides are TGTGCCAGCAGCTTACGACAGGGGGGATTCTACGAGCAGTACTTC. Residues: CASSLRQGGFYEQYF. Using reference TRBV7-9 and TRBJ2-7 for the parts outside the CDR3, the full variable domain is DTGVSQNPRHKITKRGQNVTFRCDPISEHNRLYWYRQTLGQGPEFLTYFQNEAQLEKSRLLSDRFSAERPKGSFSTLEIQRTEQGDSAMYLCASSLRQGGFYEQYFGPGTRLTVT.

This chain connects TRBV9 to TRBJ2-3; D remains unclear. The V end was cut by 3 bases, the J end by 4 bases, with 18 bases between. The CDR3 spans 16 residues. Germline CDR1 is SGDLS and CDR2 is YYNGEE. The CDR3, as DNA: TGTGCCAGCAGCGGTATTGTCTCGGAGTTGCCAGATACGCAGTATTTT. This translates into CASSGIVSELPDTQYF.

This clonotype came up many times. The chain couples TRBV5-1 to TRBJ2-1, with 9 bases identical to TRBD1. V was pared by 4 bases and J by 5 bases, with 7 bases of the junction left unmatched. This CDR3 spans 15 amino acids. Germline-derived CDR1 and CDR2 are SGHRS and YFSETQ. The CDR3 spells CASSLGQGFDNEQFF. The CDR3 DNA is TGCGCCAGCAGCCTTGGACAGGGGTTTGACAATGAGCAGTTCTTC.

This chain uses TRBV18 with TRBJ1-1; TRBD1 might be the D (5 bases). Germline assignment: CDR1 KGHSH and CDR2 LQKENI. Trimming left V 2 bases short and J 5 bases short, with 12 bases between. The CDR3 is 14 residues long. DNA of the CDR3: TGTGCCAGCTCACCAGATCAGGGAGGAACTGAAGCTTTCTTT. It codes for CASSPDQGGTEAFF.

Comment on this clonotype: The junction departs from the called germline gene at one end, perhaps through a read error. V is TRBV29-1 and J is TRBJ1-2; the D is unclear. CDR3 length equals 14 residues. Germline CDR1 and CDR2: SQVTM and ANQGSEA. The CDR3 spells CGVEGFETTYGYIF. In DNA form, the CDR3 reads TGCGGCGTTGAAGGATTTGAGACCACATATGGCTACATCTTC. Using reference TRBV29-1 and TRBJ1-2 for the parts outside the CDR3, the full variable domain is SAVISQKPSRDICQRGTSLTIQCQVDSQVTMMFWYRQQPGQSLTLIATANQGSEATYESGFVIDKFPISRPNLTFSTLTVSNMSPEDSSIYLCGVEGFETTYGYIFGSGTRLTVV.

The chain recombines TRBV20-1 with TRBJ1-2; maybe TRBD1 (5 bases). The V end was cut by 1 base, the J end by 4 bases, with 13 bases between. Germline V gives CDR1 DFQATT, CDR2 SNEGSKA (reference sequence). The CDR3 loop spans 14 amino acids. The DNA for the CDR3 is TGCAGTGCTAGAGGACAGACGGGGCGCTATGGCTACACCTTC. This codes for CSARGQTGRYGYTF.

This clonotype was recorded a few times. The chain uses TRBV5-1 and TRBJ2-1; no firm D call. V was shortened by 0 bases and J by 6 bases, with 22 bases between the two germline ends. This CDR3 region has 18 residues. Germline lookup yields CDR1 SGHRS and CDR2 YFSETQ. The CDR3 DNA reads TGCGCCAGCAGCTTGGCTTTTGTGGGCTCCCAGTTAAGCAATGAGCAGTTCTTC. Translating it yields CASSLAFVGSQLSNEQFF.

The chain uses TRBV4-1 and TRBJ2-3; D remains ambiguous. V lost 0 bases, J lost 1 base, and 8 bases lay in between. Germline V lookup: CDR1 MGHRA, CDR2 YSYEKL. The CDR3 runs to 15 residues. CDR3 coding DNA: TGCGCCAGCAGCCAAGAGGCAGATCGCACAGATACGCAGTATTTT. Protein product: CASSQEADRTDTQYF.

The table lists this clonotype with a few counts. The chain couples TRBV6-6 to TRBJ1-6, with a possible D match to TRBD1 (6 bases). The CDR3 length is 16 residues. Germline loops: CDR1 MNHNY, CDR2 SVGAGI (reference sequence). The V and J ends lost 7 bases and 7 bases respectively, with 20 bases between them. CDR3 residues: CASTPRGGSGNSPLHF. The DNA for the CDR3 is TGTGCCAGCACCCCTAGGGGGGGTTCGGGGAATTCACCCCTCCACTTT.

V is TRBV18 and J is TRBJ2-7; TRBD1 matches at 9 bases. CDR3 length: 15 amino acids. Germline V CDR1 and CDR2: KGHSH, LQKENI. Trimming removed 4 bases from V and 3 bases from J; junction bases left unmatched: 7. CDR3 region: CASSQHRGQNYEQYF. For the CDR3, the DNA is TGTGCCAGCTCACAACACAGGGGGCAAAACTACGAGCAGTACTTC.

The chain links TRBV7-9 to TRBJ2-5, with a possible D match to TRBD2 (5 bases). This CDR3 comprises 14 residues. V was cut by 2 bases and J by 2 bases, with 9 bases left in between. The germline CDR1 and CDR2 sequences are SEHNR and FQNEAQ (reference sequence). The CDR3 sequence: CASSLSGEQETQYF. The CDR3 coding sequence is TGTGCCAGCAGCTTATCCGGGGAACAAGAGACCCAGTACTTC.

The CDR3: CASSKWFGTDTEAFF. The CDR3 DNA sequence: TGTGCCAGCAGCAAATGGTTCGGGACAGACACTGAAGCTTTCTTT. The chain employs TRBV21-1 and TRBJ1-1; the table's D call TRBD1 went unverified against the DNA. TRBV21-1 is deemed a pseudogene. The CDR3 is made up of 15 amino acids.

The rearrangement uses TRBV7-2 and TRBJ2-3; D may match TRBD1 or TRBD2 (5 bases each). Trimming cost V 7 bases and J 5 bases, with 13 bases left between them. CDR3 length: 13 amino acids. In germline, CDR1 is SGHTA, CDR2 FQGNSA. CDR3 sequence (DNA): TGTGCCAGCACCGGGACGGGTCGAGATACGCAGTATTTT. Protein: CASTGTGRDTQYF.

This clonotype was detected only a few times. The V and J genes are TRBV28 and TRBJ2-1, with TRBD2 identical over 7 bases. The trim removed 5 bases at V and 7 bases at J, leaving 14 bases unmatched. From germline, CDR1 is MDHEN and CDR2 SYDVKM. This CDR3 comprises 16 residues. CDR3 DNA: TGTGCCAGCAGTCAACGTGGGCGGGGGACGCGGAATGAGCAGTTCTTC. It yields the protein CASSQRGRGTRNEQFF.